Listed below are T cell receptor beta chains from one sample, sequenced in a study of control samples from healthy donors and cancer patients. Produced via immunoSEQ multiplex PCR; TCRdb's table is partial and in-frame only. Of roughly 86,000 clones in the sample, less than 95% are singletons; the top ten hold 3% to 4.5%. Source material: blood. Source of these receptors: a woman aged 18-30 years in good health. Each CDR3 is given without its conserved first and last residue. The listing skips clone size in some rows; elsewhere it reads once, few, many or a size class.

cdr3_aa: SVDMGGRGELF
v_call: TRBV29-1
j_call: TRBJ2-2
clone_size: once

cdr3_aa: ASSQDRTGSQPQH
v_call: TRBV4-1
j_call: TRBJ1-5
clone_size: .

cdr3_aa: ASSEQGGTQY
v_call: TRBV6-4
j_call: TRBJ2-3
clone_size: .

cdr3_aa: ASSFLGLHEQY
v_call: TRBV12-3/TRBV12-4
j_call: TRBJ2-7
clone_size: .

cdr3_aa: ASSRSGQGAREQY
v_call: TRBV19
j_call: TRBJ2-7
clone_size: .

cdr3_aa: ASSIQGDYSNQPQH
v_call: TRBV19
j_call: TRBJ1-5
clone_size: .

cdr3_aa: ASSEQGSRSNQPQH
v_call: TRBV2
j_call: TRBJ1-5
clone_size: .

cdr3_aa: ASSPSSGGQETQY
v_call: TRBV5-4
j_call: TRBJ2-5
clone_size: .

cdr3_aa: ASSLGRGAYNEQF
v_call: TRBV11-2
j_call: TRBJ2-1
clone_size: .

cdr3_aa: ASSPTGDDYGYT
v_call: TRBV5-4
j_call: TRBJ1-2
clone_size: .

cdr3_aa: ASSLEGNTEAF
v_call: TRBV7-3
j_call: TRBJ1-1
clone_size: few

cdr3_aa: ASSIYAGGRLKKLF
v_call: TRBV27
j_call: TRBJ1-4
clone_size: .

cdr3_aa: ASRPTGATNEKLF
v_call: TRBV7-9
j_call: TRBJ1-4
clone_size: .

cdr3_aa: ASSFQQGVVGYGYT
v_call: TRBV5-6
j_call: TRBJ1-2
clone_size: .

cdr3_aa: ASSEMTGMNTEAF
v_call: TRBV25-1
j_call: TRBJ1-1
clone_size: .

cdr3_aa: ASSKTSGGAGETQY
v_call: TRBV2
j_call: TRBJ2-5
clone_size: .

cdr3_aa: ASSLGTGANTEAF
v_call: TRBV9
j_call: TRBJ1-1
clone_size: few

cdr3_aa: ASSAGQSTDTQY
v_call: TRBV5-1
j_call: TRBJ2-3
clone_size: .

cdr3_aa: ASIRGALKRGTYNSPLH
v_call: TRBV6-4
j_call: TRBJ1-6
clone_size: .

cdr3_aa: ASSYFQGSEQY
v_call: TRBV27
j_call: TRBJ2-7
clone_size: .

cdr3_aa: ASSACYSPLH
v_call: TRBV2
j_call: TRBJ1-6
clone_size: .

cdr3_aa: ASSYRGQTNEKLF
v_call: TRBV6-5
j_call: TRBJ1-4
clone_size: .

cdr3_aa: ASNAGQNYGYT
v_call: TRBV10-2
j_call: TRBJ1-2
clone_size: few

cdr3_aa: ASSSAGNNYGYT
v_call: TRBV7-9
j_call: TRBJ1-2
clone_size: .

cdr3_aa: ASSEGGARNTIY
v_call: TRBV6-1
j_call: TRBJ1-3
clone_size: .

cdr3_aa: ASSSYSAGSDEQY
v_call: TRBV7-6
j_call: TRBJ2-7
clone_size: .

cdr3_aa: ASSYRGLAGGPATGELF
v_call: TRBV6-6
j_call: TRBJ2-2
clone_size: .

cdr3_aa: ASFHRDRGVREQY
v_call: TRBV19
j_call: TRBJ2-7
clone_size: .

cdr3_aa: ATSDSRSPNTYEQY
v_call: TRBV24-1
j_call: TRBJ2-7
clone_size: .

cdr3_aa: ASSQIRGRQSLNEKLF
v_call: TRBV4-1
j_call: TRBJ1-4
clone_size: .

cdr3_aa: ASSQGRGQRPEAF
v_call: TRBV14
j_call: TRBJ1-1
clone_size: .

cdr3_aa: ASSEVASGGAAY
v_call: TRBV2
j_call: TRBJ2-3
clone_size: .

cdr3_aa: ASSKGLNYGYT
v_call: TRBV6-5
j_call: TRBJ1-2
clone_size: .

cdr3_aa: ATSDTGGDGELF
v_call: TRBV24-1
j_call: TRBJ2-2
clone_size: .

cdr3_aa: ASSWGTGSFDTQY
v_call: TRBV5-1
j_call: TRBJ2-3
clone_size: .

cdr3_aa: ASSQDRNTEAF
v_call: TRBV4-2
j_call: TRBJ1-1
clone_size: .

cdr3_aa: ASSPTGGVSEAF
v_call: TRBV9
j_call: TRBJ1-1
clone_size: .

cdr3_aa: ASSLEAVEISPLH
v_call: TRBV5-8
j_call: TRBJ1-6
clone_size: .

cdr3_aa: ASKPGQGAYSSYEQY
v_call: TRBV27
j_call: TRBJ2-7
clone_size: .

cdr3_aa: ASTIIGTSGYT
v_call: TRBV27
j_call: TRBJ1-2
clone_size: .

cdr3_aa: ASSQVLAGGTYEQY
v_call: TRBV4-1
j_call: TRBJ2-7
clone_size: once

cdr3_aa: ASSPRQGPNTEAF
v_call: TRBV11-3
j_call: TRBJ1-1
clone_size: .

cdr3_aa: ASSLGAGFETQY
v_call: TRBV7-2
j_call: TRBJ2-5
clone_size: .

cdr3_aa: ASSQDGSILDTQY
v_call: TRBV4-1
j_call: TRBJ2-3
clone_size: .

cdr3_aa: ATSAASGSNEQF
v_call: TRBV24-1
j_call: TRBJ2-1
clone_size: .

cdr3_aa: ASSLEVGLLGISDGYT
v_call: TRBV7-2
j_call: TRBJ1-2
clone_size: .

cdr3_aa: ASSLWDRDLYEQY
v_call: TRBV5-6
j_call: TRBJ2-7
clone_size: few

cdr3_aa: ASSWTRQGENGYT
v_call: TRBV11-2
j_call: TRBJ1-2
clone_size: once

cdr3_aa: ASSLSPEMNTEAF
v_call: TRBV7-3
j_call: TRBJ1-1
clone_size: once

cdr3_aa: ASSPRSGGDYTDTQY
v_call: TRBV18
j_call: TRBJ2-3
clone_size: .

cdr3_aa: ASSVGGQRGGSETQY
v_call: TRBV9
j_call: TRBJ2-5
clone_size: .

cdr3_aa: ASSSRAQEQY
v_call: TRBV21-1
j_call: TRBJ2-7
clone_size: .